The next 18 T cell receptor beta chains were all read from a single sample in a study of vaccination and CD4 T cells after COVID-19. Sequencing of cultured CD4+ T cell DNA used the Oncomine TCR Beta short-read assay. TCRdb redid the calling of the PCR reads with MiXCR, one entry per CDR3 protein. The table records 5,000 or so distinct CDR3 sequences, around 40% of them present only once. The treatment is: roughly nine-day PBMC culture with coronavirus spike peptide pools or control peptides (ViraFEST assay). Their target antigens are unknown. Sequenced here: CD4+ T cells from blood, cultured in vitro, sampled after SARS-CoV-2 vaccination. The origin of the receptors is a human donor who had recovered from COVID-19.

This chain joins TRBV19 and TRBJ2-7; tentatively, D is TRBD1 or TRBD2 (6 bases each). Looked up from germline, CDR1 is LNHDA and CDR2 is SQIVND (reference sequence). V was pared by 4 bases and J by 4 bases, with 11 bases between. The CDR3 extends over 13 amino acids. The CDR3 protein is CASSSTGRYEQYF. CDR3 DNA sequence: TGTGCCAGTAGTAGTACAGGGAGGTACGAGCAGTACTTC.

This clonotype is labeled large. The CDR3 DNA reads TGTGCCACCAGTGATTTGAAGACTAGCGGGGAGAGGGTGGGGCCCTACAATGAGCAGTTCTTC. Translating it yields CATSDLKTSGERVGPYNEQFF. The chain employs TRBV24-1 and TRBJ2-1, with TRBD2 matching 11 bases. Germline loops: CDR1 KGHDR, CDR2 SFDVKD. CDR3 length: 21 amino acids. Losses at the gene ends were 0 bases for V and 2 bases for J; bases not matched to a gene: 14.

The chain has TRBV2 and TRBJ2-7, with a tentative D call TRBD2 (6 bases). The germline CDR1 and CDR2 sequences are SNHLY and FYNNEI. V lost 6 bases and J 5 bases, leaving 23 bases between the germline ends. The CDR3 totals 16 residues. The CDR3 spells CASRGGFSGRSHEQYF. For the CDR3, the DNA is TGTGCCAGCAGGGGCGGCTTCTCTGGGAGGTCCCACGAGCAGTACTTC.

V is TRBV6-1 and J is TRBJ2-5; D is unresolved. Germline CDR1 and CDR2: MNHNS and SASEGT. V shed 5 bases and J shed 2 bases, with 15 bases lying between them. This CDR3 region has 15 residues. The chain's CDR3 is CASSQTPNRQETQYF. The DNA for the CDR3 is TGTGCCAGCAGTCAAACGCCTAACAGACAAGAGACCCAGTACTTC.

This clonotype came up a few times. The V call is TRBV6-1, the J call TRBJ2-5; perhaps D is TRBD1 or TRBD2 (5 bases each). Trimming removed 6 bases from V and 7 bases from J, with 24 bases in between. Germline V CDR1 and CDR2: MNHNS, SASEGT. The CDR3 has 16 residues. CDR3 sequence reads: CASSGSLLGPRGTQYF. Written as DNA, the CDR3 is TGTGCCAGCAGCGGCTCTCTACTGGGACCGAGAGGGACCCAGTACTTC.

This clonotype was detected only a few times. The chain couples TRBV7-9 to TRBJ2-1; TRBD2 might be the D (5 bases). With 1 base removed from V and 13 bases from J, the gap between germline ends came to 11 bases. CDR1 SEHNR and CDR2 FQNEAQ come from the germline V gene (reference sequence). The CDR3 loop spans 12 amino acids. The CDR3 nucleotides are TGTGCCAGCAGCTTAGAACGGGCGGGCCAGTTCTTC. It is translated as CASSLERAGQFF.

This clonotype was counted a few times. The V and J genes are TRBV11-2 and TRBJ1-2; D might be TRBD1 (6 bases). This CDR3 spans 15 amino acids. The germline gives CDR1 SGHAT, CDR2 FQNNGV. The V end was cut by 2 bases, the J end by 7 bases, with 17 bases between. CDR3 DNA: TGTGCCAGCAGCTTAAACCGGGAGCCCAGGGGTGGCTACACCTTC. Protein: CASSLNREPRGGYTF.

The rearrangement joins TRBV7-6 to TRBJ2-5, with D maybe TRBD2 (6 bases). Germline CDR1 SGHVS, CDR2 FNYEAQ. The V end was cut by 5 bases, the J end by 5 bases, with 18 bases between. CDR3 length: 15 residues. CDR3 amino acids: CASSAAGSTRETQYF. Written as DNA, the CDR3 is TGTGCCAGCAGCGCAGCCGGGAGCACCAGGGAGACCCAGTACTTC.

This clonotype appeared once. The genes are TRBV25-1 and TRBJ2-7; D remains ambiguous. This CDR3 spans 15 amino acids. With 1 base removed from V and 4 bases from J, the gap between germline ends came to 14 bases. Germline loops: CDR1 MGHDK, CDR2 SYGVNS. Here the CDR3 DNA reads TGTGCCAGCAGTGAATCGAACAGTGTGGCGTACGAGCAGTACTTC. Translation: CASSESNSVAYEQYF.

The chain carries TRBV11-3 and TRBJ2-7; 9 bases match TRBD1. The germline CDR1 and CDR2 sequences are SGHNT and YENEEA. The V gene end was trimmed by 5 bases and the J gene end by 4 bases; junction bases not matched to a gene: 6. The CDR3 spans 14 residues. The CDR3 loop is CASSRPGQGYEQYF. CDR3 in DNA: TGTGCCAGCAGCCGACCGGGACAGGGATACGAGCAGTACTTC.

The chain recombines TRBV7-3 with TRBJ2-5; D gene uncertain. V was clipped by 1 base and J by 4 bases, with 7 bases between them. This CDR3 has 13 residues. Germline lookup yields CDR1 SGHTA and CDR2 FQGTGA. The CDR3 here is CASSLNPRETQYF. The CDR3 DNA is TGTGCCAGCAGCTTAAACCCCAGAGAGACCCAGTACTTC.

Of note for this clonotype: At one of its ends the junction is not consistent with the germline gene, which may arise from a read error. The J gene is TRBJ2-7, the V gene TRBV20-1, with a possible D match to TRBD2 (6 bases). Looked up from germline, CDR1 is DFQATT and CDR2 is SNEGSKA (reference sequence). The CDR3 has 13 amino acids. CDR3 sequence: CSARAWTIYERYF. CDR3 coding DNA: TGCAGTGCTAGAGCTTGGACTATATACGAGCGGTACTTC.

The chain has TRBV11-2 and TRBJ2-3; D is ambiguous. The germline gives CDR1 SGHAT, CDR2 FQNNGV. There are 15 residues in the CDR3. V lost 5 bases, J lost 0 bases, and 12 bases lay in between. CDR3 loop: CASSITVRSTDTQYF. The CDR3 region has the DNA TGTGCCAGCAGCATAACGGTGAGGAGCACAGATACGCAGTATTTT.

V and J are TRBV27 and TRBJ1-5; D is uncertain. The CDR3 spans 14 residues. V was clipped by 2 bases and J by 3 bases, with 8 bases between them. Per germline, CDR1 MNHEY and CDR2 SMNVEV (reference sequence). As DNA, the CDR3 is TGTGCCAGCAGTTTAAGCCACTTCAATCAGCCCCAGCATTTT. It yields the protein CASSLSHFNQPQHF.

The V gene is TRBV24-1, the J gene TRBJ2-7; the D gene could be TRBD1 or TRBD2 (6 bases each). CDR3 length: 14 amino acids. Germline CDR1 reads KGHDR; CDR2 reads SFDVKD. Trimming pared 3 bases from V and 5 bases from J, leaving 13 bases between. The CDR3, as DNA: TGTGCCACCAGTGATCCTGAGGGGGGCCACGAGCAGTACTTC. The encoded protein is CATSDPEGGHEQYF.

The V call is TRBV6-2 or TRBV6-3, the J call TRBJ2-2; 13 bases match TRBD2. The CDR3 runs 15 residues. Germline V gives CDR1 MNHEY, CDR2 SVGEGT. Losses at the gene ends were 6 bases for V and 6 bases for J; bases not matched to a gene: 4. The CDR3 DNA is TGTGCCAGCAGCCCCGGACTAGCGGGGGCCGGGGAGCTGTTTTTT. The encoded protein is CASSPGLAGAGELFF.

The chain couples TRBV7-9 to TRBJ1-2, with no clear D. The CDR3 runs to 15 residues. Germline V CDR1 and CDR2: SEHNR, FQNEAQ (reference sequence). V lost 2 bases and J lost 2, with 12 bases in between. The chain's CDR3 is CASSLNGGLNYGYTF. The CDR3 DNA sequence: TGTGCCAGCAGCTTAAATGGTGGGTTAAACTATGGCTACACCTTC.

This sequence joins TRBV10-3 and TRBJ1-2, with 9 bases identical to TRBD1. V dropped 6 bases and J dropped 6; count of bases not matched to a gene: 5. The CDR3 covers 13 residues. From germline, CDR1 is ENHRY and CDR2 SYGVKD. The CDR3 is CAIREGQGNGYTF. CDR3 nucleotide sequence: TGTGCCATCAGAGAGGGACAGGGAAATGGCTACACCTTC.